These 10 T cell receptor beta chains share one sample of origin, sequenced in a study of Ad26.COV2.S vaccination and SARS-CoV-2 variants. Profiled with immunoSEQ multiplex PCR; TCRdb holds only in-frame clones, not every one. Of around 100,000 clones in the sample, roughly 85% were seen once. The sequencing here drew on peripheral blood, taken after recovery from COVID-19. The origin of the receptors is a human donor who had recovered from COVID-19.

The V gene is TRBV18, the J gene TRBJ1-1, with D possibly matching TRBD1 (5 bases). CDR3 length: 17 amino acids. V shed 6 bases and J shed 0 bases, with 20 bases lying between them. The V gene's germline CDR1 is KGHSH and CDR2 LQKENI. CDR3 bases: TGTGCCAGCTCCAACTATGGGCTACAGGTCATGAACACTGAAGCTTTCTTT. Its translation is CASSNYGLQVMNTEAFF.

Remarks on this clone: One end of the junction does not line up with germline, which may come from a read error. The rearrangement links TRBV7-8 to TRBJ2-2; 8 nucleotides agree with TRBD1. The CDR3 is 16 amino acids. Germline CDR1 SGHVS, CDR2 FQNEAQ. This CDR3 reads CTSSPEQGGRARELFF. DNA of the CDR3: TGTACCAGCAGCCCGGAACAGGGGGGCCGTGCCCGGGAGCTGTTTTTT.

The rearrangement links TRBV29-1 to TRBJ2-1; D call uncertain. Trimming shortened V by 8 bases and J by 9 bases, and 20 bases separated the two germline ends. Germline assignment: CDR1 SQVTM and CDR2 ANQGSEA. The CDR3 runs to 13 residues. The CDR3 nucleotides read TGCAGCCTTAAGTATGGGGATCGCGGTGAGCAGTTCTTC. Protein product: CSLKYGDRGEQFF.

The rearrangement links TRBV9 to TRBJ1-1, with TRBD1 identical over 9 bases. CDR1 and CDR2 from the germline V gene are SGDLS and YYNGEE. The CDR3 loop spans 17 amino acids. V was clipped by 0 bases and J by 4 bases; unmatched bases: 10. CDR3 sequence: CASSVVPGQGSGTEAFF. As DNA, the CDR3 is TGTGCCAGCAGCGTAGTCCCGGGACAGGGATCGGGCACTGAAGCTTTCTTT. The full variable domain, in which reference TRBV9 and TRBJ1-1 provide the parts outside the CDR3, is DSGVTQTPKHLITATGQRVTLRCSPRSGDLSVYWYQQSLDQGLQFLIQYYNGEERAKGNILERFSAQQFPDLHSELNLSSLELGDSALYFCASSVVPGQGSGTEAFFGQGTRLTVV.

The V gene is TRBV14, the J gene TRBJ2-1, with 10 bases lining up with TRBD2. The junction had 7 bases not matched to a gene; V was cut back by 3 bases and J by 5 bases. Germline CDR1 is SGHDN and CDR2 is FVKESK. The CDR3 consists of 16 residues. In DNA, the CDR3 is TGTGCCAGCAGCCATTTTAGGACTAGCGGCAACAATGAGCAGTTCTTC. Translated, it gives CASSHFRTSGNNEQFF.

The chain has TRBV24-1 and TRBJ1-3; D gene unclear. Germline V gene lookup returns CDR1 KGHDR and CDR2 SFDVKD. The CDR3 is 12 amino acids. V gave up 6 bases and J gave up 4 bases, with 6 bases separating them. CDR3 nucleotides: TGTGCCACCAGTTCGTCCGGAAACACCATATATTTT. The encoded protein is CATSSSGNTIYF.

This clone was detected only a few times. This CDR3 reads CASSSAGTTNEKLFF. CDR3 nucleotide sequence: TGTGCCAGCAGTTCCGCAGGGACAACTAATGAAAAACTGTTTTTT. The chain uses TRBV6-5 and TRBJ1-4; D possibly corresponds to TRBD1 (5 bases). V was trimmed by 4 bases and J by 0 bases, leaving 9 bases between them. CDR1 and CDR2 (germline): MNHEY, SVGAGI. This CDR3 is built from 15 residues.

The rearrangement uses TRBV18 and TRBJ2-7; a weak D match, TRBD2 (6 bases). Trimming removed 3 bases from V and 0 bases from J, with 15 bases in between. Per the germline V gene, CDR1 is KGHSH and CDR2 is LQKENI. The CDR3 extends over 16 amino acids. This CDR3 reads CASSPPGLIPSYEQYF. The CDR3 region has the DNA TGTGCCAGCTCACCCCCGGGACTCATACCCTCCTACGAGCAGTACTTC.

This clone is a singleton in its sample. The chain employs TRBV29-1 and TRBJ2-3; D possibly uses TRBD1 or TRBD2 (5 bases each). The CDR3 sequence is 13 residues long. Deletions cut 4 bases from V and 0 bases from J, with 8 bases between. Germline CDR1 and CDR2: SQVTM and ANQGSEA. In DNA, the CDR3 is TGCAGCGTTGTAGAGGGGAGCACAGATACGCAGTATTTT. Residues: CSVVEGSTDTQYF.

The chain recombines TRBV12-3 or TRBV12-4 with TRBJ2-1; the D gene is possibly TRBD2 (5 bases). This CDR3 spans 13 amino acids. V was pared by 3 bases and J by 4 bases, with 7 bases between. The CDR3 reads CASSLTNYNEQFF. CDR3 in DNA: TGTGCCAGCAGTTTGACTAATTACAATGAGCAGTTCTTC.